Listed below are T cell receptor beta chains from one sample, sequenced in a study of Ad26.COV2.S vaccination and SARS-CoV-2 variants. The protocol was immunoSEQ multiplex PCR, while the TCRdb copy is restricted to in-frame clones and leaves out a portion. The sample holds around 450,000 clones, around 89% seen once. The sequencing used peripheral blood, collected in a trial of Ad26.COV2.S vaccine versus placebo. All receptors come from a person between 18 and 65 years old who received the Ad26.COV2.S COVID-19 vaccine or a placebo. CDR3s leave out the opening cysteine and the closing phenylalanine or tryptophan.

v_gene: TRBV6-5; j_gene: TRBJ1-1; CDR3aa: ASRDRGLTEAF
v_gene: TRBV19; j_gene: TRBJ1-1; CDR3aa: ASSIRGNLGTEAF
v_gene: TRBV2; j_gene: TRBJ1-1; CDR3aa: ASSEGGGDTEAF
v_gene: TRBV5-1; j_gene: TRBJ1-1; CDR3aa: ASSTRTGRAF
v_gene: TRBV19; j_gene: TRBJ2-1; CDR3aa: ASGQASSYNEQF
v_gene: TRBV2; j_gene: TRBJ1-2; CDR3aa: ASILTGGYYGYT
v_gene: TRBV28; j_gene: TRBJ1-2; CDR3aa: ASSFVRPTENYGYT
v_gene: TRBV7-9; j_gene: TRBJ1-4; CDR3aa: ASSLGSIGGFEKLF
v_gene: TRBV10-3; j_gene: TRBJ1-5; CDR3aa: AISESRGWDQPQH
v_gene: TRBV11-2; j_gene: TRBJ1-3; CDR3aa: ASSLELRQRNTIY
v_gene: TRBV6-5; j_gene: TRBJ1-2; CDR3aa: ASSQGGGYT
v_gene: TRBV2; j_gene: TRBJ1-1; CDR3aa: ASGDRAAEAF
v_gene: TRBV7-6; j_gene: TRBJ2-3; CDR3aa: ASSLAGKRADTQY
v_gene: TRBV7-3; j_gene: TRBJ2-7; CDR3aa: ASSPQPTGTYEQY
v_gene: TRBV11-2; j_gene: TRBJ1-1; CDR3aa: ASTRTGVNTEAF
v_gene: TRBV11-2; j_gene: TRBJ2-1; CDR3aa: ASSLKGGGRAYNEQF
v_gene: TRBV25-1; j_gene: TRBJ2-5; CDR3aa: ASMGGNQETQY
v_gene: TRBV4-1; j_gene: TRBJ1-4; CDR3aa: ASSLAGYNEKLF
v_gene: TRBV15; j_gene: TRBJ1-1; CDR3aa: ATSGGSTEAF
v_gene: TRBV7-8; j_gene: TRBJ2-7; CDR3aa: ASSSGTVTYEQY
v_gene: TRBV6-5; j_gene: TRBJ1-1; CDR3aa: AIKATANTEAF
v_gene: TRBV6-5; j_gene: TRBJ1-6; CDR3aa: ASTDMGLGFSPLH
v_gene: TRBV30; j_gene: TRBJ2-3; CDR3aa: AWEDRTDTQY
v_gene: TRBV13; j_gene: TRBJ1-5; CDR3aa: ASSLGFGSHQPQH
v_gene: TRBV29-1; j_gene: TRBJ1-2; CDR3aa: SVADRYNYGYT
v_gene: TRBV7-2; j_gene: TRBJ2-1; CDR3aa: ASSFDRSYNEQF
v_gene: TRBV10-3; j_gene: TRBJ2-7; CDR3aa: ATQGLADSPAYEQY
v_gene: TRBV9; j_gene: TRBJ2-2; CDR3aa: ASSFGLAGTGELF
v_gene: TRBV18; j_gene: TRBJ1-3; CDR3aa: ASSPREANTIY
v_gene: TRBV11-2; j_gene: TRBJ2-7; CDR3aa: ASSSASGGYYEQY
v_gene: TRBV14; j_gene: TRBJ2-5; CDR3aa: ASSPVGANQETQY
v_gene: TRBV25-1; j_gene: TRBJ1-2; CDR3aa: ASSESQGRFYGYT
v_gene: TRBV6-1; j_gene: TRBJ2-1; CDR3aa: ASSQAPAGSSYNEQF
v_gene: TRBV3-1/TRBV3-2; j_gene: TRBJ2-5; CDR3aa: ASSQAGGQETQY
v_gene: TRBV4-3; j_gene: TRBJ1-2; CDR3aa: ASSQDQGPTGFYGYT
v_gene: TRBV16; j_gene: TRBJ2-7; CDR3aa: ASSHIRTEVEQY
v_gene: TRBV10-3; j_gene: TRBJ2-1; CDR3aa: AISELRDAEGNEQF
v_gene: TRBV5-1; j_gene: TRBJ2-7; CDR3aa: ASSLAGTATYEQY
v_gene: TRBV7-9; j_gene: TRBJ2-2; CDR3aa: ASSPPSGRGHTGELF
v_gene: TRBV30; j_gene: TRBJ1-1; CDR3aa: AWSVLAVNTEAF
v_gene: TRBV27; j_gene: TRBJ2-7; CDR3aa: ASSKGLSVYEQY
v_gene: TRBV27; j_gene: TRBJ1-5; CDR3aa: ASSPGTGGAGQPQH
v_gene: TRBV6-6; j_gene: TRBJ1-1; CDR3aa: ATLLDGNTEAF